A selection of T cell receptor beta chains follows, all from one sample in a study of cytomegalovirus exposure and HLA in healthy donors. The protocol was immunoSEQ multiplex PCR, while the TCRdb copy is restricted to in-frame clones and leaves out a portion. The sample includes some 200,000 clones. The sample taken for sequencing was PBMCs. The receptor source for this set is a girl under 10 years old in good health and CMV-seropositive. CDR3s include the opening cysteine and the closing phenylalanine or tryptophan. The D gene is left open where the match is weak.

D: TRBD1; J: TRBJ2-7; V: TRBV5-1; DNA: TGCGCCAGCAGCTTAGGGACAGGGCAAGGGTACGAGCAGTACTTC; CDR3: CASSLGTGQGYEQYF
D: TRBD1; J: TRBJ2-1; V: TRBV10-1; DNA: TGCGCCAGCAGTGATGACAGGGGATCCTACAATGAGCAGTTCTTC; CDR3: CASSDDRGSYNEQFF
D: .; J: TRBJ1-5; V: TRBV19; DNA: TGTGCCAGTAGTATCAAGTCGGGAAGTTATAGCAATCAGCCCCAGCATTTT; CDR3: CASSIKSGSYSNQPQHF
D: .; J: TRBJ1-1; V: TRBV7-2; DNA: TGTGCCAGCAGCCCCTCCTTAAACACTGAAGCTTTCTTT; CDR3: CASSPSLNTEAFF
D: .; J: TRBJ2-3; V: TRBV4-1; DNA: TGCGCCAGCAGCCAAGGCGGAAGACAGTCCCGCACAGATACGCAGTATTTT; CDR3: CASSQGGRQSRTDTQYF
D: TRBD1; J: TRBJ2-7; V: TRBV6-6; DNA: TGTGCCAGCAGTTACTGGAACAGGGGGTCCTACGAGCAGTACTTC; CDR3: CASSYWNRGSYEQYF
D: TRBD1; J: TRBJ1-3; V: TRBV5-1; DNA: TGCGCCAGCAGTCTACAGGGGAGTGGAAACACCATATATTTT; CDR3: CASSLQGSGNTIYF
D: .; J: TRBJ2-5; V: TRBV4-1; DNA: TGCGCCAGCAGCCTTATTCGGCAGGGCCCACGTGGTCAGGCCCAGTACTTC; CDR3: CASSLIRQGPRGQAQYF
D: .; J: TRBJ2-7; V: TRBV30; DNA: TGTGCCTGGAGTTCAGGGACTCAGACCTACGAGCAGTACTTC; CDR3: CAWSSGTQTYEQYF
D: .; J: TRBJ1-2; V: TRBV29-1; DNA: TGCAGCGTCTCCGGGGGGGCCCTTGGGGATGGCTACACCTTC; CDR3: CSVSGGALGDGYTF
D: .; J: TRBJ1-3; V: TRBV9; DNA: TGTGCCAGCAGCAGCTCGGGGTTTGATGGAAACACCATATATTTT; CDR3: CASSSSGFDGNTIYF
D: TRBD2; J: TRBJ2-7; V: TRBV4-2; DNA: TGTGCCAGCAGCCAGGGACTAGCGGGAAAAAGATACGAGCAGTACTTC; CDR3: CASSQGLAGKRYEQYF
D: TRBD2; J: TRBJ2-2; V: TRBV19; DNA: TGTGCCAGTAGTAGTCTAGCGGTAGCCGCGAACACCGGGGAGCTGTTTTTT; CDR3: CASSSLAVAANTGELFF
D: TRBD1; J: TRBJ1-2; V: TRBV19; DNA: TGTGCCAGTAGTGACTTTGGACAGGGAAGCTATGGCTACACCTTC; CDR3: CASSDFGQGSYGYTF
D: TRBD1; J: TRBJ1-5; V: TRBV19; DNA: TGTGCCAGTAGTATCAAGGACAGGGGGCGTCAGCCCCAGCATTTT; CDR3: CASSIKDRGRQPQHF
D: .; J: TRBJ2-5; V: TRBV2; DNA: TGTGCCATTAGTCAGGGAGGCCAAGAGACCCAGTACTTC; CDR3: CAISQGGQETQYF
D: TRBD2; J: TRBJ2-7; V: TRBV4-1; DNA: TGCGCCAGCAGCCACCCGACTAGCGGGAGGGTTGGCTACGAGCAGTACTTC; CDR3: CASSHPTSGRVGYEQYF
D: TRBD2; J: TRBJ2-7; V: TRBV9; DNA: TGTGCCAGCAGCGTAGCCCCACTAGCGCAGAGCTACGAGCAGTACTTC; CDR3: CASSVAPLAQSYEQYF
D: .; J: TRBJ2-1; V: TRBV6-4; DNA: TGTGCCAGCAGTGATCTCGGAGGACAGAGCTCCTACAATGAGCAGTTCTTC; CDR3: CASSDLGGQSSYNEQFF
D: .; J: TRBJ2-3; V: TRBV2; DNA: TGTGCCAGCGGGGCCGGCACAGATACGCAGTATTTT; CDR3: CASGAGTDTQYF
D: .; J: TRBJ1-2; V: TRBV6-6; DNA: TGTGCCAGCAATAAAGGGGCGGAAGAGCGTGGCTACACCTTC; CDR3: CASNKGAEERGYTF
D: TRBD1; J: TRBJ1-1; V: TRBV19; DNA: TGTGCCAGTAGTACGTGGGACAGGGGGAACACTGAAGCTTTCTTT; CDR3: CASSTWDRGNTEAFF
D: .; J: TRBJ2-5; V: TRBV11-3; DNA: TGTGCCAGCAGCCCGACAGACCAAGAGACCCAGTACTTC; CDR3: CASSPTDQETQYF